These 24 T cell receptor beta chains share one sample of origin, sequenced in a study of blood T cell repertoires in COVID-19 (dated by TCRdb to the early 2020s). Preparation of the library involved the immunoSEQ multiplex PCR assay. The table was pulled from immuneACCESS by TCRdb, which kept in-frame rearrangements only. Such tables lose some clones; where checked, under half of the loss comes from unresolved V genes, and the rest has no known cause. The sample table shows 40,000 to 50,000 clones, and about 86% are seen once. The ten top clones hold just under 3% of the sample. The sequenced sample was peripheral blood. Source of these receptors: a woman older than 75 with acute or convalescent COVID-19.

The chain joins TRBV3-1 (or the pseudogene TRBV3-2) to TRBJ1-2; D uncertain. V lost 5 bases, J lost 8 bases, and 12 bases lay in between. The length of the CDR3 is 12 residues. Germline V gene sequence: CDR1 LGHDT, CDR2 YNNKEL (reference sequence). The CDR3 is CASSGGVEGYTF. CDR3 bases: TGTGCCAGCAGCGGCGGGGTAGAGGGCTACACCTTC.

The J gene is TRBJ1-6, the V gene TRBV4-2, with D uncertain. The CDR3 runs 15 residues. Between the trimmed V and J ends, which lost 8 bases and 4 bases, there was a span of 15 bases. Germline V gives CDR1 LGHNA, CDR2 YNFKEQ. The CDR3 DNA follows: TGTGCCAGCGGAGATGTATATGGTTATAATTCACCCCTCCACTTT. Its protein product is CASGDVYGYNSPLHF.

This clone was observed a few times. The J gene is TRBJ1-1, the V gene TRBV9; D not resolved. Germline V gives CDR1 SGDLS, CDR2 YYNGEE. The CDR3 length is 13 residues. V lost 3 bases and J 4 bases, leaving 10 bases between the germline ends. In DNA form, the CDR3 reads TGTGCCAGCAGCGCTCGGGGTAGCACTGAAGCTTTCTTT. Its protein is CASSARGSTEAFF.

This clone was seen a few times. The rearrangement uses TRBV5-4 and TRBJ1-2, with D unclear. The CDR3 covers 13 residues. From germline, CDR1 is SGHNT and CDR2 YYREEE (reference sequence). The ends were cut back, 1 base at V and 5 bases at J, with 9 bases in the middle. CDR3 region: CASSLTDGYGYTF. The CDR3 DNA is TGTGCCAGCAGCTTGACAGACGGTTATGGCTACACCTTC.

This chain uses TRBV11-2 with TRBJ1-2, with 9 bases fitting TRBD1. This CDR3 region has 16 residues. The germline gives CDR1 SGHAT, CDR2 FQNNGV. V dropped 4 bases and J dropped 7; count of bases not matched to a gene: 13. The CDR3: CASSSTRDRVQGGYTF. In DNA form, the CDR3 reads TGTGCCAGCAGCTCAACGCGGGACAGGGTGCAGGGTGGCTACACCTTC.

The table lists this clone with a few counts. The gene calls are TRBV4-2 and TRBJ2-2; 9 bases map to TRBD1. Losses at the gene ends were 0 bases for V and 6 bases for J; bases not matched to a gene: 5. Germline V gives CDR1 LGHNA, CDR2 YNFKEQ. The CDR3 sequence is 16 residues long. The DNA for the CDR3 is TGTGCCAGCAGCCAAGAAGTACAGGGGGCCGCCGGGGAGCTGTTTTTT. Encoded protein: CASSQEVQGAAGELFF.

This clone was seen only a few times. The chain links TRBV2 to TRBJ1-3; 7 bases map to TRBD1. After removal of 6 bases from V and 4 bases from J, the junction contained 9 bases not matched to a gene. The V gene's germline CDR1 is SNHLY and CDR2 FYNNEI. This CDR3 contains 15 residues. CDR3 residues: CASRARTGSGNTIYF. The CDR3 DNA sequence: TGTGCCAGCAGGGCCCGGACAGGATCCGGAAACACCATATATTTT. Looking up the rest from reference TRBV2 and TRBJ1-3 gives the full variable domain: EPEVTQTPSHQVTQMGQEVILRCVPISNHLYFYWYRQILGQKVEFLVSFYNNEISEKSEIFDDQFSVERPDGSNFTLKIRSTKLEDSAMYFCASRARTGSGNTIYFGEGSWLTVV.

The J gene is TRBJ1-1, the V gene TRBV11-3, with a tentative D call TRBD1 (6 bases). The V end lost 4 bases, the J end lost 8 bases, and 14 bases lay between the germline ends. The germline V gene has CDR1 SGHNT and CDR2 YENEEA. The CDR3 is 13 amino acids. CDR3 protein: CASSSNVGQEAFF. The DNA for the CDR3 is TGTGCCAGCAGCTCTAACGTCGGACAGGAAGCTTTCTTT.

The chain employs TRBV10-3 and TRBJ2-7; TRBD2 matches 9 bases. V gave up 3 bases and J gave up 6 bases; unmatched junction bases: 15. This CDR3 contains 17 residues. The germline V gene has CDR1 ENHRY and CDR2 SYGVKD. The CDR3 loop is CAISEGIGLAPFGEQYF. The CDR3 region has the DNA TGTGCCATCAGTGAAGGCATTGGACTAGCGCCGTTCGGCGAGCAGTACTTC.

V is TRBV2 and J is TRBJ2-7; D is possibly TRBD2 (6 bases). CDR1 and CDR2 (germline): SNHLY, FYNNEI. The CDR3 is made up of 15 amino acids. V lost 9 bases to trimming and J lost 0 bases, with 18 bases between them. CDR3 amino acids: CARGGTGTASYEQYF. The CDR3 DNA is TGTGCCAGGGGGGGAACCGGGACTGCCTCCTACGAGCAGTACTTC.

The J gene is TRBJ1-2, the V gene TRBV5-1, with a tentative D call TRBD1 (5 bases). This CDR3 is built from 12 residues. Germline values: CDR1 SGHRS, CDR2 YFSETQ. V was cut by 3 bases and J by 7 bases, with 10 bases left in between. Here the CDR3 reads CASSSDTRGYTF. DNA of the CDR3: TGCGCCAGCAGCTCGGACACTCGTGGCTACACCTTC.

This clone came up once. The V gene is TRBV2, the J gene TRBJ2-2; 11 bases agree with TRBD1. This CDR3 contains 16 residues. V lost 6 bases and J lost 3; bases outside the gene matches: 6. Germline V gene sequence: CDR1 SNHLY, CDR2 FYNNEI. The CDR3 is CASSGGTGGDTGELFF. The CDR3 region has the DNA TGTGCCAGCAGCGGTGGGACAGGGGGGGACACCGGGGAGCTGTTTTTT.

Here the CDR3 reads CASSSGAYNEQFF. As DNA, the CDR3 is TGTGCCAGCAGTTCAGGGGCCTACAATGAGCAGTTCTTC. The V gene is TRBV27, the J gene TRBJ2-1; possible D gene TRBD1, 6 bases. Germline V lookup: CDR1 MNHEY, CDR2 SMNVEV (reference sequence). Trimming took off 4 bases at V and 2 bases at J, with 6 bases between the two ends. The CDR3 is 13 amino acids.

This chain uses TRBV18 with TRBJ1-1; D uncertain. V shed 3 bases and J shed 0 bases, with 8 bases lying between them. CDR1 is KGHSH and CDR2 is LQKENI in the germline V gene. CDR3 length equals 14 residues. This chain's CDR3 is CASSPGDLNTEAFF. The CDR3 region has the DNA TGTGCCAGCTCACCCGGGGATTTGAACACTGAAGCTTTCTTT.

The chain has TRBV18 and TRBJ2-1; D may be TRBD2 (5 bases). Per germline, CDR1 KGHSH and CDR2 LQKENI. The CDR3 consists of 15 residues. Trimming cost V 3 bases and J 9 bases, with 18 bases left between them. The CDR3 bases are TGTGCCAGCTCACCCCCGGGATCGGCGGCCCTTGAGCAGTTCTTC. Its translation is CASSPPGSAALEQFF.

The count of this clone is one. V is TRBV19 and J is TRBJ1-6; TRBD1 is a possible D gene (6 bases). The V gene's germline CDR1 is LNHDA and CDR2 SQIVND (reference sequence). V lost 5 bases, J lost 2 bases, and 10 bases lay in between. This CDR3 has 15 residues. CDR3 sequence: CASSDDRTYNSPLHF. In DNA form, the CDR3 reads TGTGCCAGTAGTGACGACAGGACCTATAATTCACCCCTCCACTTT. Full variable domain (rest looked up from reference TRBV19 and TRBJ1-6): DGGITQSPKYLFRKEGQNVTLSCEQNLNHDAMYWYRQDPGQGLRLIYYSQIVNDFQKGDIAEGYSVSREKKESFPLTVTSAQKNPTAFYLCASSDDRTYNSPLHFGNGTRLTVT.

This sequence joins TRBV6-5 and TRBJ1-1, with D uncertain. Germline values: CDR1 MNHEY, CDR2 SVGAGI. The CDR3 covers 15 residues. V lost 0 bases and J lost 4, with 12 bases in between. The CDR3 sequence: CASSYSINRGTEAFF. The CDR3 nucleotides read TGTGCCAGCAGTTACTCTATCAACCGAGGCACTGAAGCTTTCTTT.

The V and J genes are TRBV3-1 (or the pseudogene TRBV3-2) and TRBJ1-3; 8 positions match TRBD1. Germline lookup yields CDR1 LGHDT and CDR2 YNNKEL (reference sequence). J gave up 4 bases and V 5 bases, and 10 bases lay outside the gene matches. This CDR3 contains 16 residues. As DNA, the CDR3 is TGTGCCAGCAGCGACAGGGGACAGGCGGTCGGAAACACCATATATTTT. Amino acids: CASSDRGQAVGNTIYF.

This chain uses TRBV7-2 with TRBJ2-7; 8 positions match TRBD1. From germline, CDR1 is SGHTA and CDR2 FQGNSA. The CDR3 has 14 amino acids. The J segment lost 3 bases and the V segment lost 5 bases, leaving 6 bases of the junction unmatched. Written as DNA, the CDR3 is TGTGCCAGCAGCCGGAACAGGGGGAACTACGAGCAGTACTTC. Translation gives CASSRNRGNYEQYF.

CDR3: CASSVASQETQYF. The CDR3 DNA reads TGTGCCAGCAGCGTAGCCAGCCAAGAGACCCAGTACTTC. The gene calls are TRBV9 and TRBJ2-5, with D uncertain. The V end lost 0 bases, the J end lost 1 base, and 4 bases lay between the germline ends. There are 13 residues in the CDR3. Germline V gene lookup returns CDR1 SGDLS and CDR2 YYNGEE.

The chain carries TRBV7-9 and TRBJ2-2; TRBD2 matches 8 bases. CDR1 is SEHNR, CDR2 FQNEAQ, per germline (reference sequence). This CDR3 comprises 13 residues. Losses at the gene ends were 5 bases for V and 6 bases for J; bases not matched to a gene: 2. The CDR3 coding sequence is TGTGCCAGCAGCCCGCGGGGGGCCGGGGAGCTGTTTTTT. This encodes CASSPRGAGELFF.

The count of this clone is one. This chain links TRBV5-1 with TRBJ2-2, with 7 bases identical to TRBD1. V lost 4 bases and J lost 1; bases outside the gene matches: 4. The V gene's germline CDR1 is SGHRS and CDR2 YFSETQ. CDR3 length: 15 residues. CDR3 bases: TGCGCCAGCAGCGTCGGGACAGTGAACACCGGGGAGCTGTTTTTT. Amino acid sequence: CASSVGTVNTGELFF.

The chain uses TRBV5-4 and TRBJ2-3, with 8 bases identical to TRBD2. The CDR3 contains 18 residues. CDR1 SGHNT and CDR2 YYREEE come from the germline V gene (reference sequence). V shed 4 bases and J 5 bases; nucleotides not matched to a gene: 18. The CDR3 here is CASSLLGSGGAAGDTQYF. The CDR3 DNA is TGTGCCAGCAGCCTCCTGGGGAGCGGGGGCGCGGCTGGAGATACGCAGTATTTT. Full variable domain (rest looked up from reference TRBV5-4 and TRBJ2-3): ETGVTQSPTHLIKTRGQQVTLRCSSQSGHNTVSWYQQALGQGPQFIFQYYREEENGRGNFPPRFSGLQFPNYSSELNVNALELDDSALYLCASSLLGSGGAAGDTQYFGPGTRLTVL.

This clone was observed a handful of times. V usage is TRBV23-1 and J usage is TRBJ1-4; TRBD1 might be the D (6 bases). TRBV23-1 is classed as an ORF, of uncertain function. CDR3 length: 15 amino acids. Trimming removed 7 bases at V and 6 bases at J, with 18 bases between. The CDR3 coding sequence is TGCGCCAGCACCCCTGGGGGCGGCTTAGATGAAAAACTGTTTTTT. This gives the protein CASTPGGGLDEKLFF.